This TCR beta chain was retrieved from a study of blood T cell repertoires in COVID-19. V was clipped by 1 base and J by 5 bases, with 8 bases between them. The CDR3 has 13 amino acids. The germline gives CDR1 PRHDT, CDR2 FYEKMQ (reference sequence). Assay used: immunoSEQ multiplex PCR; TCRdb lists only in-frame clones, some missing. The table has roughly 360,000 clones, more than 70% seen once. The receptor's source is a man aged 25 to 45 who had recovered from COVID-19. Specimen: PBMCs or T cells enriched from blood (not recorded which). The V gene is TRBV13, the J gene TRBJ1-2; D not resolved. CDR3: CASSLAAAYGYTF. CDR3 bases: TGTGCCAGCAGCTTAGCGGCGGCTTATGGCTACACCTTC.